Each of the 20 T cell receptor beta chains below was sequenced from the same sample in a study of blood T cell repertoires in COVID-19. The repertoire was sequenced with immunoSEQ multiplex PCR; TCRdb's copy has only in-frame clones and lacks some. The table lists some 250,000 clones, roughly 80% of them singletons. Sequenced material: peripheral blood. These receptors were taken from a young woman with acute or convalescent COVID-19.

The J gene is TRBJ2-7, the V gene TRBV7-9; tentative D call: TRBD2 (5 bases). CDR1 SEHNR and CDR2 FQNEAQ come from the germline V gene (reference sequence). V shed 3 bases and J shed 7 bases, with 19 bases lying between them. The CDR3 contains 15 residues. CDR3 coding DNA: TGTGCCAGCAGCTTTTCGGCGGGCGGTTTGGGGGAGCAGTACTTC. Protein: CASSFSAGGLGEQYF.

The J gene is TRBJ2-2, the V gene TRBV4-2, with D perhaps matching TRBD2 (6 bases). The germline gives CDR1 LGHNA, CDR2 YNFKEQ. The CDR3 extends over 16 amino acids. The V gene lost 3 bases and the J gene lost 6 bases, with 17 bases spanning the gap. The CDR3 coding sequence is TGTGCCAGCAGCCACTTAAGTGGGGGGTTGTCCGGGGAGCTGTTTTTT. Translating it yields CASSHLSGGLSGELFF.

This clone was recorded only once. V usage is TRBV6-2 or TRBV6-3 and J usage is TRBJ1-2, with a tentative D call TRBD1 (5 bases). This CDR3 is 15 amino acids long. The germline V gene encodes CDR1 MNHEY and CDR2 SVGEGT. Trimming took 5 bases from V and 4 from J, leaving 17 bases between them. CDR3 amino acids: CASSTRARQGYGYTF. For the CDR3, the DNA is TGTGCCAGCAGTACCCGTGCGCGTCAGGGCTATGGCTACACCTTC.

This chain links TRBV27 with TRBJ1-1, with D perhaps TRBD1 (6 bases). The CDR3 runs 10 residues. The V gene's germline CDR1 is MNHEY and CDR2 SMNVEV (reference sequence). Trimming took 8 bases from V and 9 from J, leaving 10 bases between them. Written as DNA, the CDR3 is TGTGCCAGCGGGGACATTAAAGCTTTCTTT. Translated: CASGDIKAFF.

The gene calls are TRBV5-1 and TRBJ2-1; D unclear. The CDR3 is made up of 14 amino acids. CDR1 and CDR2 from the germline V gene are SGHRS and YFSETQ. V lost 0 bases to trimming and J lost 9 bases, with 13 bases between them. The CDR3 DNA is TGCGCCAGCAGCTTGGTCTCTGGGCTAAGTGAGCAGTTCTTC. Protein product: CASSLVSGLSEQFF.

The chain uses TRBV9 and TRBJ1-1; 8 positions agree with TRBD1. The CDR3 sequence is 13 residues long. Per germline, CDR1 SGDLS and CDR2 YYNGEE. The junction had 7 bases not matched to a gene; V was cut back by 4 bases and J by 8 bases. The CDR3 here is CASSPTTGEEAFF. In DNA form, the CDR3 reads TGTGCCAGCAGCCCCACGACAGGGGAAGAAGCTTTCTTT.

V gene TRBV7-2 combines with J gene TRBJ2-6; D may be TRBD2 (6 bases). Germline-derived CDR1 and CDR2 are SGHTA and FQGNSA. This CDR3 spans 17 amino acids. Trimming removed 5 bases from V and 0 bases from J, with 14 bases in between. The CDR3 spells CASSIRAGPSGANVLTF. DNA of the CDR3: TGTGCCAGCAGCATTCGTGCGGGACCCTCTGGGGCCAACGTCCTGACTTTC.

The chain uses TRBV4-3 and TRBJ2-1; 12 bases agree with TRBD2. Unmatched junction bases numbered 2, after V lost 4 bases and J lost 4 bases. Per germline, CDR1 LGHNA and CDR2 YSLEER. The CDR3 extends over 15 amino acids. CDR3 in DNA: TGCGCCAGCAGCCTAGGACTAGCGGGATACAATGAGCAGTTCTTC. It encodes CASSLGLAGYNEQFF.

This chain connects TRBV27 to TRBJ1-2; perhaps TRBD1 as D (6 bases). CDR1 and CDR2 (germline): MNHEY, SMNVEV (reference sequence). This CDR3 region has 13 residues. V was pared by 3 bases and J by 8 bases, with 13 bases between. The CDR3 region is CASSFYQGYGYTF. CDR3 in DNA: TGTGCCAGCAGTTTTTATCAGGGGTACGGCTACACCTTC.

This clone was seen once. This chain uses TRBV27 with TRBJ1-5, with 7 bases matching TRBD1. With 1 base clipped from V and 6 bases from J, the junction kept 6 bases outside the gene matches. This CDR3 is built from 15 residues. Germline V gives CDR1 MNHEY, CDR2 SMNVEV (reference sequence). In DNA, the CDR3 is TGTGCCAGCAGTTTATTGTCAGGGGGGATTCAGCCCCAGCATTTT. This translates into CASSLLSGGIQPQHF.

The chain combines TRBV5-1 with TRBJ2-5; 11 bases align to TRBD2. In germline, CDR1 is SGHRS, CDR2 YFSETQ. This CDR3 contains 17 residues. J lost 2 bases, V lost 2 bases, and 8 bases had no gene match. This CDR3 is CASSFGMIAGGQETQYF. The CDR3 DNA reads TGCGCCAGCAGCTTCGGTATGATAGCGGGAGGGCAAGAGACCCAGTACTTC.

The chain combines TRBV27 with TRBJ2-2, with a weak D call TRBD2 (6 bases). Germline lookup yields CDR1 MNHEY and CDR2 SMNVEV (reference sequence). The ends were cut back, 8 bases at V and 8 bases at J, with 24 bases in the middle. This CDR3 spans 16 amino acids. The CDR3 DNA reads as TGTGCCAGCCTCCCGACGTCGGGACTCACAACAGGGGAGCTGTTTTTT. Protein sequence: CASLPTSGLTTGELFF.

The chain carries TRBV4-3 and TRBJ2-3, with 14 bases that match TRBD2. The CDR3 consists of 17 residues. CDR1 and CDR2 (germline): LGHNA, YSLEER. After removal of 0 bases from V and 3 bases from J, the junction contained 2 bases not matched to a gene. CDR3 coding DNA: TGCGCCAGCAGCCAAGAGTGGACTAGCGGGAGGACAGATACGCAGTATTTT. Its protein is CASSQEWTSGRTDTQYF.

The gene calls are TRBV24-1 and TRBJ2-1; D gene ambiguous. This CDR3 has 13 residues. CDR1 is KGHDR and CDR2 is SFDVKD in the germline V gene. Trimming removed 5 bases from V and 0 bases from J, with 4 bases in between. CDR3 bases: TGTGCCACCAGTGCTAGCTCCTACAATGAGCAGTTCTTC. Translating it yields CATSASSYNEQFF.

The chain couples TRBV6-2 or TRBV6-3 to TRBJ2-7, with D possibly being TRBD2 (6 bases). The CDR3 is 16 amino acids. Germline V gives CDR1 MNHEY, CDR2 SVGEGT. Between the trimmed V and J ends, which lost 4 bases and 0 bases, there was a span of 16 bases. For the CDR3, the DNA is TGTGCCAGCAGTTCCCCTATGGAGCGGGCCTCCTACGAGCAGTACTTC. This codes for CASSSPMERASYEQYF.

The rearrangement joins TRBV18 to TRBJ2-7; 8 nucleotides agree with TRBD1. Germline V gene sequence: CDR1 KGHSH, CDR2 LQKENI. J lost 0 bases, V lost 3 bases, and 7 bases had no gene match. This CDR3 is 16 amino acids long. CDR3 amino acids: CASSPGQALSSYEQYF. DNA for the CDR3: TGTGCCAGCTCACCGGGACAGGCGTTGAGCTCCTACGAGCAGTACTTC. The whole variable domain, remainder taken from reference TRBV18 and TRBJ2-7, is NAGVMQNPRHLVRRRGQEARLRCSPMKGHSHVYWYRQLPEEGLKFMVYLQKENIIDESGMPKERFSAEFPKEGPSILRIQQVVRGDSAAYFCASSPGQALSSYEQYFGPGTRLTVT.

CDR3 in amino acids: CATSPAGVPTSTDTQYF. CDR3 DNA sequence: TGTGCCACCAGTCCAGCGGGAGTACCTACTAGCACAGATACGCAGTATTTT. This sequence joins TRBV24-1 and TRBJ2-3; TRBD2 agrees at 8 bases. Looked up from germline, CDR1 is KGHDR and CDR2 is SFDVKD. V was pared by 6 bases and J by 0 bases, with 10 bases of the junction left unmatched. The CDR3 is 17 amino acids.

In its sample, this clone was seen once. V is TRBV3-1 (or the pseudogene TRBV3-2) and J is TRBJ2-7; TRBD2 matches at 13 bases. J was trimmed by 2 bases and V by 2 bases; bases with no gene match: 3. CDR1 LGHDT and CDR2 YNNKEL come from the germline V gene (reference sequence). The CDR3 length is 16 residues. CDR3: CASSQPGTSGTYEQYF. The CDR3 coding sequence is TGTGCCAGCAGCCAACCCGGGACTAGCGGGACCTACGAGCAGTACTTC.

This chain joins TRBV27 and TRBJ2-7, with TRBD2 identical over 10 bases. Trimming took 5 bases from V and 5 from J; bases not matched to a gene: 6. This CDR3 has 14 amino acids. Looked up from germline, CDR1 is MNHEY and CDR2 is SMNVEV (reference sequence). The DNA of the CDR3 is TGTGCCAGCAGTCCCCTAGCGGGAGCTGACGAGCAGTACTTC. It encodes CASSPLAGADEQYF.

J is TRBJ2-7 and V is TRBV5-1; 10 bases are a match to TRBD2. This CDR3 is built from 16 residues. Losses at the gene ends were 4 bases for V and 1 base for J; bases not matched to a gene: 8. The germline gives CDR1 SGHRS, CDR2 YFSETQ. CDR3 DNA: TGCGCCAGCAGCAGACTCACTAGCGGGACATCCTACGAGCAGTACTTC. This translates into CASSRLTSGTSYEQYF.